The clone carrying this T cell receptor beta chain was detected many times. The data are from a study of quantifying T cell responses using KT2 cells. Whole-study context: TCR alpha and beta constant-region primers primed reverse transcription of RNA.

The cDNA 3' end received a ligated oligonucleotide with a UMI. An equimolar mix of RC1.1 and RC1.2 primed the beta chain across TRBC1 and TRBC2. TCRdb itself ran the UMI-ligation and nested PCR reads through MiXCR, one entry per CDR3 protein. The sample holds tens of thousands of distinct CDR3 sequences; around a tenth are singletons and the top ten take roughly 9.7%. Germline V lookup: CDR1 SGHRS, CDR2 YFSETQ. Deletions cut 3 bases from V and 11 bases from J, with 17 bases between. The length of the CDR3 is 13 residues. This TCR was recovered from a human donor. Sequencing input: PBMCs spiked with cells of the T cell clone KT2. The rearrangement joins TRBV5-1 to TRBJ1-1; D is possibly TRBD1 (6 bases). The CDR3 DNA reads as TGCGCCAGCAGCTCTGGACAGCCTAGCGAGGCTTTCTTT. It translates to CASSSGQPSEAFF.